Described below is a single T cell receptor (beta chain) sequence and its context. No antigen is known for it. There are no base qualities to consult, and no much larger clone falls within one base. The data are from a study of CD8+ T cells in alopecia areata (dated by TCRdb to between 2018 and 2020). About the full investigation: Treated patients were enrolled in an open-label pilot trial of oral tofacitinib at 5 to 10 mg twice daily for moderate-to-severe alopecia areata. TCRbeta CDR3 regions were amplified by immunoSEQ multiplex PCR with 35 Vbeta forward and 13 Jbeta reverse primers. In humans, TCRbeta sequencing was performed on scalp tissue and on sorted CD4+ and CD8+ peripheral blood T cells from healthy controls and from patients with patchy or totalis/universalis alopecia areata. High-throughput TCRbeta sequencing was used to examine T cell clonal expansion in alopecia areata in both the C3H/HeJ mouse model and human patients. Scalp clonality was compared across normal scalp (n=4), patchy alopecia areata scalp (n=8), and alopecia totalis/universalis scalp (n=8). Patients received tofacitinib for 6 to 18 months and were then followed off drug for 6 months to check for delayed response and recurrence. Biopsies were taken from tofacitinib-treated patients at baseline and again at 4 and 24 weeks into treatment, and several of those patients also had a later scalp biopsy. RNA was obtained with the PAXgene miRNA kit for fixed scalp, the miRNeasy kit for PBMCs, and the RNeasy kit for mouse skin. The SALT score, which quantifies the percentage of affected scalp surface area, was used to measure disease severity in treated patients. The investigation overall reported the following: Higher clonality and more expanded CD8+ clones were observed in lesional scalp than in normal scalp, particularly in alopecia totalis/universalis, a finding suggestive of antigenic drive. Shared TCR sequences between patients were less evident than in mice, which may be partly attributable to HLA diversity in the patient population. During tofacitinib treatment, many expanded lesional clones remained in scalp and blood, and this persistence may partly explain relapse after treatment is stopped. Unlike mouse skin, where gammadelta T cells dominate, normal human skin contains resident alphabeta T cells that get sequenced too, which complicates analysis of the scalp TCR repertoire. Tofacitinib significantly lowered scalp clonality and the number of expanded CD8+ clones among the top 100 scalp clones. Because the treated cohort was small and had only one nonresponder, larger studies are needed to examine links between baseline CD8+ expansion and response.

The receptor library was made with the immunoSEQ multiplex PCR assay. RNA was extracted from all samples and reverse transcribed into cDNA as template for TCR sequencing. First-strand cDNA was synthesized with SuperScript III using a 2:1 mix of oligo-dT and random hexamers. Amplification bias was assessed with a synthetic immune receptor repertoire, and residual bias was removed computationally. Concerning the study's data processing: After raw reads were preprocessed to remove errors, the CDR3 was defined following IMGT conventions as running from the conserved cysteine to phenylalanine. Clonality was computed by normalizing Shannon entropy by log2 of the number of productive unique TCRs and subtracting the result from 1. Scalp TCRbeta sequences were cross-referenced with sorted blood CD4 and CD8 repertoires so that the CD4 or CD8 identity of scalp clones could be inferred. TCRdb obtained this table from immuneACCESS and retained in-frame rearrangements with V and J assigned. These tables miss some clones; where compared with another copy, unresolved V genes account for less than half of the shortfall, and the remainder is unexplained. The V and J calls and clone size were taken over from that table, and D and trimming were inferred from the DNA. This sample comprises 87,000 or so clones, 70% to 80% of them detected only once. Roughly 17% of the sample belongs to the ten largest clones.

The V and J ends are trimmed by 5 bases and 2 bases, leaving 13 bases between them. According to the germline V gene (reference sequence), CDR1 reads LNHNV and CDR2 reads YYDKDF. From the cysteine up to the phenylalanine, the CDR3 has a length of 16 residues. The only DNA kept is the CDR3, 48 bases in frame from the first base. The treatment or condition tag for this specimen amounts to: oral pan-JAK inhibitor, 5-10 mg twice daily. Peripheral blood and lesional scalp punch biopsies were obtained from patients with alopecia areata. After PBMCs were isolated by density centrifugation and stained for CD3, CD4 and CD8, a FACSAria was used to sort CD4+ and CD8+ T cells.

The sequence came from a human donor with alopecia areata. The chain employs TRBV15 and TRBJ2-6; the D gene is perhaps TRBD2, on 6 matching bases. Source: CD8+ T cells sorted from blood, taken between weeks 44 and 45, from a patient treated with tofacitinib. The sequenced DNA: TGTGCCACCAGCCCCGGGTGGGGGGCTGGGGCCAACGTCCTGACTTTC. Translation gives CATSPGWGAGANVLTF.